The clone carrying this TCR beta chain was detected only a few times. Antigen unknown. With 60 Vbeta and 13 Jbeta primers, the PCR was carried out. TCRdb's table, derived via immunoSEQ multiplex PCR, lists solely in-frame clones and lacks some. The data show approximately 160,000 clones, approximately 80% seen once. These data belong to a study of cytomegalovirus exposure and HLA in healthy donors. Broader study findings: Researchers reported that a few CMV-associated chains were confirmed in vitro as CMV antigen-specific.

Germline loops: CDR1 SGHDT, CDR2 YYEEEE. This CDR3 has 13 residues. V lost 4 bases, J lost 2 bases, and 9 bases lay in between. The sample was PBMCs. The TCR was taken from a woman in her 50s in good health and CMV-seropositive. The V and J genes are TRBV5-6 and TRBJ1-1; D possibly corresponds to TRBD1 (6 bases). The CDR3 protein is CASSHRANTEAFF. As DNA, the CDR3 is TGTGCCAGCAGCCACAGGGCCAACACTGAAGCTTTCTTT.